This entry concerns a single T cell receptor (beta chain). Trimming removed 5 bases from V and 8 bases from J; junction bases left unmatched: 7. This CDR3 comprises 14 residues. Germline V gene sequence: CDR1 SGHDT, CDR2 YYEEEE. Generated by immunoSEQ multiplex PCR, the TCRdb table keeps only in-frame clones and is missing some. The profile covers over 250,000 clones, with approximately 91% appearing a single time and approximately 2.5% taken by the ten largest. The data were obtained in a study of blood T cell repertoires in COVID-19. On the study more broadly: Italy, Spain and the United States were the sources of the convalescent and acute COVID-19 samples. From T cells, B-cell-depleted T cells, or PBMCs came the material, which was cDNA or gDNA.

The Seattle site enrolled patients during active infection and followed them longitudinally. The receptor comes from a person between 18 and 35 years old with COVID-19, enrolled during active disease. The chain recombines TRBV5-6 with TRBJ1-4; TRBD1 matches 9 bases. The specimen was peripheral blood. CDR3 coding DNA: TGTGCCAGCAGGGACGGACAGGGGAAGGAAAAACTGTTTTTT. This codes for CASRDGQGKEKLFF.